This is a list of T cell receptor beta chains from one sample in a study of siplizumab effects on memory and regulatory T cells. Sequencing was performed with immunoSEQ multiplex PCR; in TCRdb, only in-frame clones are kept and a portion is missing. Among tens of thousands of clones listed, 95% were seen once. The specimen was CD8+ T cells sorted from blood. The receptor set was obtained from a human donor in good health. The CDR3 runs from the conserved cysteine through the conserved F or W. A D gene is named only where the DNA matches it firmly. Clone size is shown for a subset of rows, as once, few, many or a class of expanded clone.

clone_size	d_call	v_call	j_call	cdr3_nt	cdr3_aa
-	TRBD2	TRBV27	TRBJ2-5	TGTGCCAGTGGGGGGGGGACCCAGTACTTC	CASGGGTQYF
-	-	TRBV9	TRBJ2-3	TGTGCCAGCAGCGTAGAGGGGCGTTGGGGCACAGATACGCAGTATTTT	CASSVEGRWGTDTQYF
-	TRBD1	TRBV7-9	TRBJ1-4	TGTGCCAGCAGCTTAGCCCTATCGTTAGGACAGGGGCATAATGAAAAACTGTTTTTT	CASSLALSLGQGHNEKLFF
-	-	TRBV19	TRBJ1-1	TGTGCCAGTAGTAAAGGGGCGCGGGGAAAAACGAACACTGAAGCTTTCTTT	CASSKGARGKTNTEAFF
-	TRBD1	TRBV4-2	TRBJ2-7	TGTGCCAGCAGCCAAGGCAGGGGGAGAGAGCAGTACTTC	CASSQGRGREQYF
once	-	TRBV7-6	TRBJ2-7	TGTGCCAGCAGCCCGACTAGATCCTACGAGCAGTACTTC	CASSPTRSYEQYF
few	-	TRBV7-3	TRBJ1-1	TGTGCCAGCAGCCCCGACACGAACACTGAAGCTTTCTTT	CASSPDTNTEAFF
-	TRBD2	TRBV29-1	TRBJ2-1	TGCAGCGTTGAAACCCTAGCGGGAAAGGACAATGAGCAGTTCTTC	CSVETLAGKDNEQFF
-	TRBD1	TRBV7-9	TRBJ2-7	TGTGCCAGCAGCTTTAGACAGGGCTCCTACGAGCAGTACTTC	CASSFRQGSYEQYF
-	TRBD1	TRBV19	TRBJ1-2	TGTGCCAGTAGTATCGGGACAGGGATCTATGGCTACACCTTC	CASSIGTGIYGYTF
-	-	TRBV4-1	TRBJ2-5	TGCGCCAGCAGCCAAGATCGGGCAGGGCAAGAGACCCAGTACTTC	CASSQDRAGQETQYF
-	TRBD1	TRBV9	TRBJ2-7	TGTGCCAGCAGCGTAGGGGACAGGGATTACGAGCAGTACTTC	CASSVGDRDYEQYF
-	-	TRBV6-5	TRBJ1-1	TGTGCCAGCAGTCCTTTACCTAACACTGAAGCTTTCTTT	CASSPLPNTEAFF
-	TRBD2	TRBV11-3	TRBJ2-1	TGTGCCAGCAGCTCACGCGAGGGCGGGAGCTCCTACAATGAGCAGTTCTTC	CASSSREGGSSYNEQFF
few	-	TRBV28	TRBJ2-3	TGTGCCAGCAGTGCTATAGGAAGCCCCGGCCCCCGAGATACGCAGTATTTT	CASSAIGSPGPRDTQYF
few	-	TRBV19	TRBJ1-1	TGTGCCAGCAACTCGCAGGGAGGCACTGAAGCTTTCTTT	CASNSQGGTEAFF
-	-	TRBV7-9	TRBJ1-5	TGTGCCAGCAGCCACGGACGGGATGGCAATCAGCCCCAGCATTTT	CASSHGRDGNQPQHF
-	-	TRBV7-9	TRBJ2-7	TGTGCCAGCAGCTTAGGGCTTGACTACGAGCAGTACTTC	CASSLGLDYEQYF
-	-	TRBV27	TRBJ2-7	TGTGCCAGCAGTTTAGGAGGAGAACAGTACTTC	CASSLGGEQYF
-	TRBD2	TRBV9	TRBJ2-1	TGTGCCAGCAGCCCTCGACCGGGACTAGCCTCGTCGGGCAATGAGCAGTTCTTC	CASSPRPGLASSGNEQFF
-	TRBD1	TRBV27	TRBJ1-2	TGTGCCAGCAGTTTAGTAGACAGGGGCGGCTATGGCTACACCTTC	CASSLVDRGGYGYTF
-	-	TRBV29-1	TRBJ2-1	TGCAGCTCCGAAGGGGCGGACCTATACAATGAGCAGTTCTTC	CSSEGADLYNEQFF
once	-	TRBV6-5	TRBJ2-7	TGTGCCAGCAGTTACGAGGGGGTGTCCTACGAGCAGTACTTC	CASSYEGVSYEQYF
-	-	TRBV10-3	TRBJ2-5	TGTGCCATCGCCCCCGTGGGCCAAGAGACCCAGTACTTC	CAIAPVGQETQYF
-	-	TRBV23-1	TRBJ2-7	TGCGCCAGCAGTCAATCGGAGCAACAGTTTACCTACGAGCAGTACTTC	CASSQSEQQFTYEQYF